Given below is one T cell receptor beta chain in context. The antigen remains undetermined. The entry originates in a study of cytomegalovirus exposure and HLA in healthy donors. Trimming took off 11 bases at V and 6 bases at J, with 17 bases between the two ends. From germline, CDR1 is ENHRY and CDR2 SYGVKD. The CDR3 runs to 13 residues. Study results and caveats: Certain sequence variants were highly shared and formed a cluster, and this cluster was likely a sequencing artifact. Productive rates of about 87% or about 30% were seen for most TCR beta V segments in an earlier analysis. Later examination showed HLA-associated TCR beta chains had greater clonal expansion than equally common others.

Both 60 Vbeta primers and 13 Jbeta primers went into the PCR. In the original analysis: The authors later counted about 80 million unique TCR beta chains, 9 million to 14 million of them shared. TCRdb's copy holds only in-frame clones and misses some; the assay was immunoSEQ multiplex PCR. Clone size and V and J calls were adopted from that table, with D and trimming inferred from the DNA. This sample has approximately 190,000 clones; 70% occur once, and the top ten carry 2.6%. This sequence joins TRBV10-3 and TRBJ2-1; tentative D call: TRBD2 (5 bases). The origin of this receptor is a man aged 35-49 years in good health and CMV-seropositive. The specimen sequenced was PBMCs. CDR3 amino acids: CALQVDLSNEQFF. For the CDR3, the DNA is TGTGCCCTCCAGGTGGACTTGAGCAATGAGCAGTTCTTC.